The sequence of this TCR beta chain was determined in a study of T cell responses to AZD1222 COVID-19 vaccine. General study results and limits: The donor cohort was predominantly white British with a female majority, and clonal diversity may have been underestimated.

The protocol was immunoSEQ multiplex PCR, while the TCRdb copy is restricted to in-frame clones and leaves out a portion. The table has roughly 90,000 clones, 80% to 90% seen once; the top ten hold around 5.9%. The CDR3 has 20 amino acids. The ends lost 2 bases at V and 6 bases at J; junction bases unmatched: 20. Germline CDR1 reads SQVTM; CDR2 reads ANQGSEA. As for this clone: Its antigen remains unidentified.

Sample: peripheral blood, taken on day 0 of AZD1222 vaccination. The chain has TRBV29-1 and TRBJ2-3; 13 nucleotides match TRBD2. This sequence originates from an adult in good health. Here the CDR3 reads CSVEFRNLPGLAGRGDTQYF. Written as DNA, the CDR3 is TGCAGCGTTGAATTTCGAAATCTACCGGGACTAGCGGGACGAGGGGATACGCAGTATTTT.